Each of the 8 T cell receptor beta chains below was sequenced from the same sample in a study of siplizumab effects on memory and regulatory T cells. The method was immunoSEQ multiplex PCR; TCRdb's version includes in-frame clones alone and lacks a portion of them. The table includes roughly 50,000 clones, about 93% detected once. What was sequenced was CD8+ T cells sorted from blood. These receptors were collected from a human donor in good health.

The chain uses TRBV4-2 and TRBJ2-3, with TRBD2 matching over 16 bases. The CDR3 consists of 20 residues. With 4 bases clipped from V and 0 bases from J, the junction kept 10 bases outside the gene matches. Germline CDR1 is LGHNA and CDR2 is YNFKEQ. The CDR3 sequence is CASSPPGLAGGEGSTDTQYF. CDR3 DNA: TGTGCCAGCAGCCCGCCGGGACTAGCGGGAGGGGAAGGAAGCACAGATACGCAGTATTTT.

V gene TRBV28 combines with J gene TRBJ2-7; tentatively, D is TRBD2 (6 bases). The CDR3 loop spans 14 amino acids. Germline V gene data show CDR1 as MDHEN and CDR2 as SYDVKM. V gave up 10 bases and J gave up 0 bases, with 16 bases separating them. CDR3 in amino acids: CATGGTPSSYEQYF. The CDR3 nucleotides are TGTGCCACCGGCGGGACGCCGAGCTCCTACGAGCAGTACTTC.

This sequence joins TRBV27 and TRBJ1-1; TRBD1 aligns across 7 bases. CDR3 length: 18 residues. Germline loops: CDR1 MNHEY, CDR2 SMNVEV (reference sequence). With 0 bases clipped from V and 1 base from J, the junction kept 11 bases outside the gene matches. The CDR3 sequence: CASSLSWGDRGPNTEAFF. In DNA form, the CDR3 reads TGTGCCAGCAGTTTATCCTGGGGGGACAGAGGGCCGAACACTGAAGCTTTCTTT.

The chain carries TRBV7-9 and TRBJ2-1; no reliable D call. CDR1 is SEHNR and CDR2 is FQNEAQ in the germline V gene (reference sequence). V shed 5 bases and J shed 0 bases, with 11 bases lying between them. The CDR3 is 15 residues long. The CDR3 region is CASSMEFSSYNEQFF. CDR3 sequence (DNA): TGTGCCAGCAGCATGGAGTTCAGCTCCTACAATGAGCAGTTCTTC.

The genes are TRBV11-3 and TRBJ2-7; 9 bases align to TRBD1. Per the germline V gene, CDR1 is SGHNT and CDR2 is YENEEA. The CDR3 is made up of 15 amino acids. The trim removed 4 bases at V and 2 bases at J, leaving 6 bases unmatched. In DNA, the CDR3 is TGTGCCAGCAGCTCGCCGGGACAGGGAACCTACGAGCAGTACTTC. Amino acids: CASSSPGQGTYEQYF.

The chain joins TRBV9 to TRBJ2-7; maybe TRBD2 (6 bases). This CDR3 region has 13 residues. The V end was cut by 7 bases, the J end by 6 bases, with 17 bases between. The germline CDR1 and CDR2 sequences are SGDLS and YYNGEE. The CDR3 DNA is TGTGCCAGCGCGGGGCCCCCAGAGTCCGAGCAGTACTTC. It encodes CASAGPPESEQYF.

This chain uses TRBV21-1 with TRBJ2-5; the table names TRBD2, a call not compared with the DNA. TRBV21-1 is tagged as a pseudogene. This CDR3 spans 15 amino acids. CDR3 nucleotides: TGTGCCAGCAGCAAAGAATGGACTATCCAAGAGACCCAGTACTTC. Translation gives CASSKEWTIQETQYF.

This sequence joins TRBV4-1 and TRBJ2-7; tentative D call: TRBD1 (5 bases). Germline CDR1 MGHRA, CDR2 YSYEKL. This CDR3 comprises 15 residues. V was shortened by 2 bases and J by 3 bases, with 14 bases between the two germline ends. This chain's CDR3 is CASSQTGSNDYEQYF. The CDR3 DNA reads TGCGCCAGCAGCCAAACAGGAAGTAATGACTACGAGCAGTACTTC.